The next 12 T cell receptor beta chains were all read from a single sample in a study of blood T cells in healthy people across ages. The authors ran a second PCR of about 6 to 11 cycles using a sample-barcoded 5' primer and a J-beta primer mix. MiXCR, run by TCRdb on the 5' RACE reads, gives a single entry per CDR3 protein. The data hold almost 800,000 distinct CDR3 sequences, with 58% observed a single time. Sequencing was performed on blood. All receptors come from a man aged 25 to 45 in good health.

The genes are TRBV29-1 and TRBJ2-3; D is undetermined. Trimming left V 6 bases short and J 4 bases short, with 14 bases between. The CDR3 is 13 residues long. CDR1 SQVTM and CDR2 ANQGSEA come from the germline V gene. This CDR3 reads CSVGRAQADTQYF. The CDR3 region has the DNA TGCAGCGTAGGACGAGCCCAGGCAGATACGCAGTATTTT.

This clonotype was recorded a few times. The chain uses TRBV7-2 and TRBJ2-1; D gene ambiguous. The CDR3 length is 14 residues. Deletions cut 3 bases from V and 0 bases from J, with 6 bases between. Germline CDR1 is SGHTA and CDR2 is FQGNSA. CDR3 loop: CASSFDVSYNEQFF. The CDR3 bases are TGTGCCAGCAGCTTCGATGTCTCCTACAATGAGCAGTTCTTC.

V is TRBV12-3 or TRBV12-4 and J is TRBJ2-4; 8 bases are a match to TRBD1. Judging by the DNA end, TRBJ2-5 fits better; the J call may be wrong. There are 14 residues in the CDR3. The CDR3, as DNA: TGTGCCAGCAGTTTTGTGACAGGGGAGGAGACCCAGTACTTC. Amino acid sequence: CASSFVTGEETQYF.

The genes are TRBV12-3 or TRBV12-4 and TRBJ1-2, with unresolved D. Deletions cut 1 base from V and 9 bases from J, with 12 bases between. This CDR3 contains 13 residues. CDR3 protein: CASSLGHGRRYTF. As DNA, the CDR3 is TGTGCCAGCAGTTTAGGGCACGGAAGGCGCTACACCTTC.

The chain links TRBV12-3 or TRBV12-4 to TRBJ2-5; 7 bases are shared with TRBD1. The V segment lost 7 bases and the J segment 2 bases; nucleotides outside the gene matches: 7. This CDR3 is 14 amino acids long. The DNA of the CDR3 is TGTGCCAGCAAGGCCCCGGGACAGCAAGAGACCCAGTACTTC. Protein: CASKAPGQQETQYF.

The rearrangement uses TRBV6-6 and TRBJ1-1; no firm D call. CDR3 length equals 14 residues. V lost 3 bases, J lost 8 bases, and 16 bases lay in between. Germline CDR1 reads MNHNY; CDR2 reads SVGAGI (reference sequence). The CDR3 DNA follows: TGTGCCAGCAGTTATATTACCCGGGAGCGAGAAGCTTTCTTT. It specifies CASSYITREREAFF.

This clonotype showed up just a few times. CDR3 protein: CASSYSMSSSFPTDTQYF. CDR3 coding DNA: TGTGCCAGCAGTTACTCGATGTCGAGCTCCTTTCCCACAGATACGCAGTATTTT. The V call is TRBV6-5, the J call TRBJ2-3, with unresolved D. Between the trimmed V and J ends, which lost 0 bases and 2 bases, there was a span of 18 bases. CDR1 MNHEY and CDR2 SVGAGI come from the germline V gene. The CDR3 is 18 amino acids.

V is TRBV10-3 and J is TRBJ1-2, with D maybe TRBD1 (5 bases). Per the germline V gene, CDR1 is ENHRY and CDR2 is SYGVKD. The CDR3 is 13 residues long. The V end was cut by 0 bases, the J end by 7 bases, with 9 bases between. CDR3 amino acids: CAISESRDSGYTF. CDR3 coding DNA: TGTGCCATCAGTGAGTCGAGGGACTCTGGCTACACCTTC.

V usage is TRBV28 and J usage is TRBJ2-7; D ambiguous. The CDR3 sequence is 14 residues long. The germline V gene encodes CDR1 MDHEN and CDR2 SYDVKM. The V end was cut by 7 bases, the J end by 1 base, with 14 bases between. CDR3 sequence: CASTKRPGSYEQYF. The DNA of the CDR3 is TGTGCCAGCACCAAACGGCCAGGATCCTACGAGCAGTACTTC.

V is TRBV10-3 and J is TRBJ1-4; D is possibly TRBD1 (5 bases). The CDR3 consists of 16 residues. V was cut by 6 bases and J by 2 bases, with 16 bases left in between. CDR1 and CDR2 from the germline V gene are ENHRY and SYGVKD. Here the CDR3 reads CAISAGSGGTNEKLFF. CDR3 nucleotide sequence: TGTGCCATCAGCGCAGGGTCCGGCGGCACTAATGAAAAACTGTTTTTT.

The DNA for the CDR3 is TGTGCCAGCACCATGTCGGTATGGGAGACCCAGTACTTC. It specifies CASTMSVWETQYF. This sequence joins TRBV6-2 or TRBV6-3 and TRBJ2-5, with no clear D. The CDR3 length is 13 residues. Per the germline V gene, CDR1 is MNHEY and CDR2 is SVGEGT. The V end lost 7 bases, the J end lost 5 bases, and 14 bases lay between the germline ends.

CDR3 nucleotide sequence: TGCAGTGCTCCACGGGAGAACACAGATACGCAGTATTTT. Translating gives CSAPRENTDTQYF. The chain uses TRBV20-1 and TRBJ2-3, with D possibly TRBD2 on 6 matching bases. Germline V gives CDR1 DFQATT, CDR2 SNEGSKA (reference sequence). The CDR3 is 13 residues long. The V and J ends lost 5 bases and 2 bases respectively, with 11 bases between them.